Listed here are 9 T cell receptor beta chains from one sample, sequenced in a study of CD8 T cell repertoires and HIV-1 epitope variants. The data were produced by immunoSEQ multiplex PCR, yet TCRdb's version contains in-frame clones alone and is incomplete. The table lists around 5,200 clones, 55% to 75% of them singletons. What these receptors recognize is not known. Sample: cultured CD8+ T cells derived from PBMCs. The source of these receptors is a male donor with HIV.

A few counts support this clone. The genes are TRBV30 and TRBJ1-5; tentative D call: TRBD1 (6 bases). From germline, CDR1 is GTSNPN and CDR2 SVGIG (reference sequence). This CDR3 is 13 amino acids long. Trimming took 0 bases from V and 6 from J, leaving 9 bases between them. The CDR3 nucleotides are TGTGCCTGGAGTGTACAGGGTGGTCAGCCCCAGCATTTT. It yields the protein CAWSVQGGQPQHF.

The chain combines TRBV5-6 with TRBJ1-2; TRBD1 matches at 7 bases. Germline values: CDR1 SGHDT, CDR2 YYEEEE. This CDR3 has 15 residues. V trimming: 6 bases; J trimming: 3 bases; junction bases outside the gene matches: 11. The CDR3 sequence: CASTELTGTHYGYTF. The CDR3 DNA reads TGTGCCAGCACCGAATTGACAGGGACACACTATGGCTACACCTTC.

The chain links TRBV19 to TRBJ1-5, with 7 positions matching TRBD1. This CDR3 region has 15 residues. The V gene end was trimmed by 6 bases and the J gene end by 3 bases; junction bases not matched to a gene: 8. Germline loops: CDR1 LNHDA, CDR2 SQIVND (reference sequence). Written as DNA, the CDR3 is TGTGCCAGTAGCGGACAGGCTCGGAACAATCAGCCCCAGCATTTT. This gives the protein CASSGQARNNQPQHF.

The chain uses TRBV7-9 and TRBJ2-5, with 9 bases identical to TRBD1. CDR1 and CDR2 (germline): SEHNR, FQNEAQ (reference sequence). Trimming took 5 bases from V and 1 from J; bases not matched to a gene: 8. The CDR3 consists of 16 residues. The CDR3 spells CASSRLEQGAQETQYF. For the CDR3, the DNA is TGTGCCAGCAGCCGCCTTGAACAGGGGGCCCAAGAGACCCAGTACTTC.

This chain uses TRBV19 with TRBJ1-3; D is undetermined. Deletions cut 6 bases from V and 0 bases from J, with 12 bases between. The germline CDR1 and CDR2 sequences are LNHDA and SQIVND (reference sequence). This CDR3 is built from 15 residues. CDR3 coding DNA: TGTGCCAGTAGCCTCGACGGCGACTCTGGAAACACCATATATTTT. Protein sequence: CASSLDGDSGNTIYF.

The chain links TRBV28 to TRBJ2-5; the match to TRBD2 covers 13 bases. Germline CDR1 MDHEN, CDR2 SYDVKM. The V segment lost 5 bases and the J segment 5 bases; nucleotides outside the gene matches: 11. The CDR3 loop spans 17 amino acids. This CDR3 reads CASSPERTSGSGETQYF. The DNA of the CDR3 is TGTGCCAGCAGTCCCGAACGGACTAGCGGGAGTGGGGAGACCCAGTACTTC.

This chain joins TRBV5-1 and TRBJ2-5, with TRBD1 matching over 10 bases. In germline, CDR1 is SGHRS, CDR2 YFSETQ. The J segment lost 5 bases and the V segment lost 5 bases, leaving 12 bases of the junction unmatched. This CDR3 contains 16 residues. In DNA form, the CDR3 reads TGCGCCAGCAGACCGACAGGGGGCAACGTTAGGGAGACCCAGTACTTC. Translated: CASRPTGGNVRETQYF.

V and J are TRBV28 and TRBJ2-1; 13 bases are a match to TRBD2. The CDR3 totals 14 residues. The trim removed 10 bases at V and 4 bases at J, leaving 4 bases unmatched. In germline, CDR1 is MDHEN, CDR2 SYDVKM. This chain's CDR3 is CATRTSGRYNEQFF. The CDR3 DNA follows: TGTGCCACCAGGACTAGCGGGAGATACAATGAGCAGTTCTTC. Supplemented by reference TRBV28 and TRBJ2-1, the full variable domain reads DVKVTQSSRYLVKRTGEKVFLECVQDMDHENMFWYRQDPGLGLRLIYFSYDVKMKEKGDIPEGYSVSREKKERFSLILESASTNQTSMYLCATRTSGRYNEQFFGPGTRLTVL.

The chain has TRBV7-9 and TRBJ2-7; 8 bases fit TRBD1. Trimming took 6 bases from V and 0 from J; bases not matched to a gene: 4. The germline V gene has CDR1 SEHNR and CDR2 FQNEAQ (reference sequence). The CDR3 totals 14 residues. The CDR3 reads CASSDRGGSYEQYF. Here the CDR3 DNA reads TGTGCCAGCAGTGACAGGGGCGGCTCCTACGAGCAGTACTTC. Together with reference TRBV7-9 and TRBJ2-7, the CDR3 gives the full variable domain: DTGVSQNPRHKITKRGQNVTFRCDPISEHNRLYWYRQTLGQGPEFLTYFQNEAQLEKSRLLSDRFSAERPKGSFSTLEIQRTEQGDSAMYLCASSDRGGSYEQYFGPGTRLTVT.